This TCR beta chain emerged from a study of identical twins. TCRdb re-called the 5' RACE reads with MiXCR, one entry per CDR3 protein. The repertoire consists of about 1.7 million distinct CDR3 sequences, with 32% occurring once and the leading ten covering about 0.3%. Germline-derived CDR1 and CDR2 are SGHRS and YFSETQ. The CDR3 consists of 15 residues. The J gene is TRBJ2-1, the V gene TRBV5-1; perhaps TRBD2 as D (6 bases). Matching the DNA end better, TRBJ2-7 makes the J call doubtful. The source is a newborn girl in good health. What was sequenced was cord blood. The CDR3 DNA is TGCGCCAGCAGCTTGGGGTCGGGAGTGTACAATGAGCAGTACTTC. Translation: CASSLGSGVYNEQYF.